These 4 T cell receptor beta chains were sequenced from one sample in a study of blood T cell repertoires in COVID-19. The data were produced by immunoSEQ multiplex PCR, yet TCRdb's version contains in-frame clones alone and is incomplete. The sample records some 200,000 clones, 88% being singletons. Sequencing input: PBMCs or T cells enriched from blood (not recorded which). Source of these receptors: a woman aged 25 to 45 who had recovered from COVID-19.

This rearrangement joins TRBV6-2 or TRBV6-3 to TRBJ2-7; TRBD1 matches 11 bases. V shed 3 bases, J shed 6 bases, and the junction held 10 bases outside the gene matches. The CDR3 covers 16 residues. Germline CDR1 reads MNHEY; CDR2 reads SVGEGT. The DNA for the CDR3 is TGTGCCAGCAGTTATTCTCTGCCGGGACAGGGGGGCGAGCAGTACTTC. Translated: CASSYSLPGQGGEQYF.

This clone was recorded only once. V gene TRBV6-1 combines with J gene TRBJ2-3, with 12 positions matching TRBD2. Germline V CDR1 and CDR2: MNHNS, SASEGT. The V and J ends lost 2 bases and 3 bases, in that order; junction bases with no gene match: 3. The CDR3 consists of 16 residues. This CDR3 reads CASSETLAGGTDTQYF. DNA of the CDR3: TGTGCCAGCAGTGAAACCCTAGCGGGGGGGACAGATACGCAGTATTTT.

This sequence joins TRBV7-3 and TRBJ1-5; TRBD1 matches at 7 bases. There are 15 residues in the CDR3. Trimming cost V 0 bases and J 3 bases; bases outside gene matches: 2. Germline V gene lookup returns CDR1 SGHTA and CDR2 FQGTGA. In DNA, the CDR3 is TGTGCCAGCAGCTTAACGGGGACAGACAATCAGCCCCAGCATTTT. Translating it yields CASSLTGTDNQPQHF. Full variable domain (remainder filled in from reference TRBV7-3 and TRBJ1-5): GAGVSQTPSNKVTEKGKYVELRCDPISGHTALYWYRQSLGQGPEFLIYFQGTGAADDSGLPNDRFFAVRPEGSVSTLKIQRTERGDSAVYLCASSLTGTDNQPQHFGDGTRLSIL.

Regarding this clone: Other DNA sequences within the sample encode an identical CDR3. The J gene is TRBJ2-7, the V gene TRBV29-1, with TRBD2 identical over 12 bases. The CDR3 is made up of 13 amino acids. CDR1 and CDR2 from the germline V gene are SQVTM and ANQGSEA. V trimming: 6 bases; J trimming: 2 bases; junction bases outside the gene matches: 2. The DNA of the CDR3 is TGCAGCGTCAGGACTAGCGGGGCCTACGAGCAGTACTTC. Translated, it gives CSVRTSGAYEQYF.